This T cell receptor beta chain is from a study of OX40 agonist ivuxolimab in advanced cancers. At the level of the study: Dose-escalation patients had hepatocellular carcinoma, melanoma, renal cell or head and neck cancer.

Germline V CDR1 and CDR2: SGHDT, YYEEEE. The V end was cut by 2 bases, the J end by 1 base, with 7 bases between. The CDR3 extends over 13 amino acids. In its sample, this clone was seen once. Method: immunoSEQ multiplex PCR; TCRdb's copy keeps in-frame clones and lacks some. The repertoire holds roughly 100,000 clones, with 92% as singletons. The input for sequencing was CD4+ or CD8+ T cells sorted from blood, taken in a trial of the OX40 agonist ivuxolimab. V usage is TRBV5-6 and J usage is TRBJ2-7; D may be TRBD2 (6 bases). This receptor was obtained from an adult with an advanced solid tumor such as melanoma, head and neck, liver or kidney cancer. The CDR3 DNA is TGTGCCAGCAGCTTCGGGACTTCCTACGAGCAGTACTTC. As protein: CASSFGTSYEQYF.